The clone carrying this TCR beta chain was counted at least ten times. The data belong to a study of T-cell reconstitution after alpha-beta-depleted transplantation in children. Unique molecular identifiers tagged the TCRbeta library. A single record per CDR3 protein comes from TCRdb applying MiXCR to the PCR reads. The sample lists about 610,000 distinct CDR3 sequences, 10% seen once, with about 4.3% in the top ten. The sample consisted of PBMCs from the stem cell graft donor, taken from the stem cell graft. The TCR originated in a human donor who donated a stem cell graft to a child with acute myeloid leukemia.

Here the CDR3 reads CASSLVGSGQETQYF. Here the CDR3 DNA reads TGTGCCAGCAGCTTAGTAGGGAGCGGCCAAGAGACCCAGTACTTC. This chain links TRBV11-2 with TRBJ2-5, with a weak D call TRBD2 (5 bases). In germline, CDR1 is SGHAT, CDR2 FQNNGV. CDR3 length: 15 amino acids. V dropped 1 base and J dropped 1 base, with 10 bases sitting between them.